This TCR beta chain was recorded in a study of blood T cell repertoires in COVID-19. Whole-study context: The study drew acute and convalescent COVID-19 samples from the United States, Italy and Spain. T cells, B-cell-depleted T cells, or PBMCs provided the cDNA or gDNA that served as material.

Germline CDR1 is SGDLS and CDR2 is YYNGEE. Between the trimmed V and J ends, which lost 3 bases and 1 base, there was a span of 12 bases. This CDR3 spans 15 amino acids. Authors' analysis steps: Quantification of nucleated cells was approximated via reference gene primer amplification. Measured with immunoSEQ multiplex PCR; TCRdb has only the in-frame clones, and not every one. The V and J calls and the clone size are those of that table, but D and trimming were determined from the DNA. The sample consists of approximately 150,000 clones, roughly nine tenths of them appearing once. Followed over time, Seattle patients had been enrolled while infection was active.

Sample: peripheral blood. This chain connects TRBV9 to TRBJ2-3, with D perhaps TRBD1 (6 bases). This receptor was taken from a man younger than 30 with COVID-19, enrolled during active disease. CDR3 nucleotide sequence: TGTGCCAGCAGCGCCGGACAGTTTGGCACAGATACGCAGTATTTT. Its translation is CASSAGQFGTDTQYF. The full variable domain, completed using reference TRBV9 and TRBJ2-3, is DSGVTQTPKHLITATGQRVTLRCSPRSGDLSVYWYQQSLDQGLQFLIQYYNGEERAKGNILERFSAQQFPDLHSELNLSSLELGDSALYFCASSAGQFGTDTQYFGPGTRLTVL.